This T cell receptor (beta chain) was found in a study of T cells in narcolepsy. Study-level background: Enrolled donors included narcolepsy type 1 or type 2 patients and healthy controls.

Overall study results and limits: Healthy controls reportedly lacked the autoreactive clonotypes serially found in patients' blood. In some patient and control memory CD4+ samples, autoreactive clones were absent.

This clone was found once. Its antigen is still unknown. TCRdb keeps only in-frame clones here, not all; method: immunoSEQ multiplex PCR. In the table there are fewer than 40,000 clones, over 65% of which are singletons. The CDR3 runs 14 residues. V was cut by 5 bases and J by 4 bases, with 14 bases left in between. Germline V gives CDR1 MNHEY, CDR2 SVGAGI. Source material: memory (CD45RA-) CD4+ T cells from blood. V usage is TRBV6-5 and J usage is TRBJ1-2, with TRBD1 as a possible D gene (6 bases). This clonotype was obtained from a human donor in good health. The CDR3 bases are TGTGCCAGCAGTGCAAGGGGGACCCTCTATGGCTACACCTTC. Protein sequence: CASSARGTLYGYTF.